Listed below are T cell receptor beta chains from one sample, sequenced in a study of blood T cell repertoires in COVID-19. Measured with immunoSEQ multiplex PCR; TCRdb has only the in-frame clones, and not every one. The table records roughly 300,000 clones, around 84% of them present only once. Input material: PBMCs or T cells enriched from blood (not recorded which). All receptors derive from a woman between 50 and 59 years old who had recovered from COVID-19. The conserved cysteine and the conserved F or W are not part of the CDR3 here.

V: TRBV27
CDR3: ASRQQGGNQPQH

V: TRBV12-3/TRBV12-4
CDR3: ASSPAVGTQY

V: TRBV5-5
CDR3: ASSFLDREVGNQPQH

V: TRBV6-2/TRBV6-3
CDR3: ASSPGVTTSWSDTQY

V: TRBV12-3/TRBV12-4
CDR3: ASSLARQAF

V: TRBV9
CDR3: ASSDAGTGGAYGYT

V: TRBV28
CDR3: ASSSAKRGSNQPQH

V: TRBV7-9
CDR3: ASSSDRGRGGYT

V: TRBV19
CDR3: ASRTSGGTTGELF

V: TRBV7-9
CDR3: ASSKLAGATGELF

V: TRBV11-2
CDR3: ASSLKWAEGEKLF

V: TRBV14
CDR3: ASNGQGNTEAF

V: TRBV9
CDR3: ASSVLAVGVGELF

V: TRBV30
CDR3: AWSKDRDYNEQF

V: TRBV30
CDR3: AWSYSGLGWGKNIQY

V: TRBV11-2
CDR3: ASSLGLLDNSPLH

V: TRBV11-1
CDR3: ASSLVGGQGGTEAF

V: TRBV19
CDR3: ASSMFPLAGAYNEQF

V: TRBV11-2
CDR3: ASSFLGGQKSNYGYT

V: TRBV5-1
CDR3: ASSLVGGGYTEAF

V: TRBV5-1
CDR3: ASTQRTGLNTEAF

V: TRBV27
CDR3: ASSPSTGRGYT

V: TRBV2
CDR3: ASRQGESSGANVLT

V: TRBV28
CDR3: ASSFSGFNTEAF

V: TRBV7-3
CDR3: ASSSQGNTEAF

V: TRBV6-5
CDR3: ASRAGTGINEQY

V: TRBV4-3
CDR3: ASSQEGAIDRNEKLF

V: TRBV7-9
CDR3: ASSLGAGEAF

V: TRBV4-2
CDR3: ASSVRDYGSSSSYEQY

V: TRBV5-1
CDR3: ASSRGDSMNTEAF

V: TRBV28
CDR3: ASSSQVGPTNEKLF

V: TRBV6-5
CDR3: ASSYSGSGSTDTQY

V: TRBV19
CDR3: ASSIPGLAGNKNEQF